This TCR beta chain was profiled in a study of cytomegalovirus exposure and HLA in healthy donors. Study-wide results and caveats: Later analysis showed TCR association rates varying by HLA locus, highest for DRB1 and lowest for HLA-C. Likely technical artifact: a cluster of highly shared sequence variants. Cytomegalovirus association was listed for about 160 TCR beta chains. Being productive about 87% or about 30% of the time was typical of most TCR beta V segments in an earlier analysis.

With respect to this clone: What it recognizes is unknown.

The CDR3 contains 16 residues. Germline lookup yields CDR1 SGHNT and CDR2 YYREEE (reference sequence). V lost 2 bases to trimming and J lost 7 bases, with 19 bases between them. The PCR ran on 60 Vbeta and 13 Jbeta primers. Here immunoSEQ multiplex PCR was the method, and the copy in TCRdb shows in-frame clones only, minus some. This sample has around 150,000 clones, with over 60% found just once. V is TRBV5-4 and J is TRBJ2-1; D is ambiguous. The source material was PBMCs. The receptor was derived from a woman aged 25 to 39 in good health and CMV-seropositive. CDR3 protein: CASSLPYHDSRNEQFF. The DNA of the CDR3 is TGTGCCAGCAGCTTACCTTACCACGACTCTCGGAATGAGCAGTTCTTC. Looking up the rest from reference TRBV5-4 and TRBJ2-1 gives the full variable domain: ETGVTQSPTHLIKTRGQQVTLRCSSQSGHNTVSWYQQALGQGPQFIFQYYREEENGRGNFPPRFSGLQFPNYSSELNVNALELDDSALYLCASSLPYHDSRNEQFFGPGTRLTVL.